The 5 T cell receptor beta chains in this list originate from one sample, sequenced in a study of cytomegalovirus exposure and HLA in healthy donors. Primers included in the PCR were 60 Vbeta and 13 Jbeta primers. Generated by immunoSEQ multiplex PCR, the TCRdb table keeps only in-frame clones and is missing some. The sample lists roughly 36,000 clones, 75% to 85% occurring once. Sequencing was performed on PBMCs. These receptors all come from a male donor in good health and CMV-seronegative.

The rearrangement uses TRBV10-1 and TRBJ1-1; 7 bases are shared with TRBD1. The CDR3 has 14 residues. Germline CDR1 and CDR2: WNHNN and SYGVQD (reference sequence). V was clipped by 0 bases and J by 4 bases; unmatched bases: 2. This chain's CDR3 is CASSESTGSTEAFF. The CDR3 DNA reads TGCGCCAGCAGTGAGTCGACAGGGTCCACTGAAGCTTTCTTT.

V gene TRBV30 combines with J gene TRBJ2-5; tentative D call: TRBD1 (6 bases). The V gene's germline CDR1 is GTSNPN and CDR2 SVGIG (reference sequence). The CDR3 consists of 13 residues. V was clipped by 1 base and J by 2 bases, with 8 bases between them. The CDR3 sequence: CAWSGQVQETQYF. The CDR3 nucleotides are TGTGCCTGGAGTGGACAGGTTCAAGAGACCCAGTACTTC.

This clone was picked up one time. This sequence joins TRBV7-3 and TRBJ2-1, with 11 positions matching TRBD1. The length of the CDR3 is 14 residues. Germline loops: CDR1 SGHTA, CDR2 FQGTGA. With 5 bases clipped from V and 8 bases from J, the junction kept 5 bases outside the gene matches. CDR3: CASSRDRGRDEQFF. CDR3 in DNA: TGTGCCAGCAGCCGGGACAGGGGGAGGGATGAGCAGTTCTTC.

V usage is TRBV19 and J usage is TRBJ1-2; no firm D call. The germline CDR1 and CDR2 sequences are LNHDA and SQIVND (reference sequence). Trimming removed 5 bases from V and 2 bases from J, with 12 bases in between. CDR3 size: 14 residues. The CDR3: CASSSPGLNYGYTF. The CDR3, as DNA: TGTGCCAGTAGTTCGCCGGGTCTAAACTATGGCTACACCTTC.

The chain is built from TRBV25-1 and TRBJ1-6, with TRBD1 as a possible D gene (5 bases). The CDR3 spans 13 residues. Germline V gene lookup returns CDR1 MGHDK and CDR2 SYGVNS. Between the trimmed V and J ends, which lost 6 bases and 9 bases, there was a span of 12 bases. CDR3 residues: CASSLSQGSPLHF. Written as DNA, the CDR3 is TGTGCCAGCAGCCTTAGCCAGGGTTCACCCCTCCACTTT.